These 16 T cell receptor beta chains were all obtained from the same sample, sequenced in a study of radiation and T cells in renal cell carcinoma. Stated time point: blood 2 weeks post-SBRT. As to treatment: 15 Gy SBRT to primary tumor, nephrectomy 4 weeks later. Libraries were prepared by immunoSEQ multiplex PCR; TCRdb keeps only in-frame clonotypes and omits some of them. Of 100,000 to 150,000 clones in the sample, roughly 91% were seen once. Sequences were derived from blood, sampled from a patient whose treatment included radiotherapy and nephrectomy. The receptors originated from a woman in her seventies with renal cell carcinoma.

The chain employs TRBV5-6 and TRBJ1-5; D is undetermined. The V gene's germline CDR1 is SGHDT and CDR2 YYEEEE. The CDR3 runs to 14 residues. V lost 0 bases and J 1 base, leaving 5 bases between the germline ends. This CDR3 is CASSLARSNQPQHF. As DNA, the CDR3 is TGTGCCAGCAGCTTGGCGCGGAGCAATCAGCCCCAGCATTTT.

The chain couples TRBV4-1 to TRBJ2-1, with D possibly TRBD2 on 6 matching bases. Germline V gene lookup returns CDR1 MGHRA and CDR2 YSYEKL. CDR3 length equals 13 residues. V was trimmed by 3 bases and J by 15 bases, leaving 18 bases between them. The CDR3, as DNA: TGCGCCAGCAGCCAGGAATCGGGGGTTCAGATGTTCTTC. As protein: CASSQESGVQMFF.

This clone was seen a handful of times. The chain has TRBV19 and TRBJ1-1; D unclear. Germline V gene lookup returns CDR1 LNHDA and CDR2 SQIVND (reference sequence). V gave up 1 base and J gave up 5 bases, with 11 bases separating them. CDR3 length equals 14 residues. The CDR3 reads CASSIAGWRTEAFF. The CDR3 nucleotides read TGTGCCAGTAGTATAGCGGGGTGGAGGACTGAAGCTTTCTTT. Variable domain in full (rest from reference TRBV19 and TRBJ1-1): DGGITQSPKYLFRKEGQNVTLSCEQNLNHDAMYWYRQDPGQGLRLIYYSQIVNDFQKGDIAEGYSVSREKKESFPLTVTSAQKNPTAFYLCASSIAGWRTEAFFGQGTRLTVV.

This chain links TRBV4-1 with TRBJ1-1; D uncertain. There are 14 residues in the CDR3. In germline, CDR1 is MGHRA, CDR2 YSYEKL. Trimming cost V 2 bases and J 0 bases, with 7 bases left between them. The CDR3 DNA follows: TGCGCCAGCAGCCAACCTACAGTGAACACTGAAGCTTTCTTT. It is translated as CASSQPTVNTEAFF.

This chain joins TRBV4-1 and TRBJ1-2; D might be TRBD1 (6 bases). V was trimmed by 4 bases and J by 5 bases, leaving 23 bases between them. The CDR3 extends over 17 amino acids. CDR1 is MGHRA and CDR2 is YSYEKL in the germline V gene. Written as DNA, the CDR3 is TGCGCCAGCAGCCGGCCAGAAAGGGACAATTGGGGGTATGGCTACACCTTC. This translates into CASSRPERDNWGYGYTF.

This sequence joins TRBV13 and TRBJ2-7; a possible D gene is TRBD2 (5 bases). Trimming removed 1 base at V and 6 bases at J, with 10 bases between. In germline, CDR1 is PRHDT, CDR2 FYEKMQ (reference sequence). This CDR3 has 13 residues. CDR3 DNA sequence: TGTGCCAGCAGCTTAGCGGGGAAGGGCGAGCAGTACTTC. Translating gives CASSLAGKGEQYF. The full variable domain, with the rest looked up from reference TRBV13 and TRBJ2-7, is AAGVIQSPRHLIKEKRETATLKCYPIPRHDTVYWYQQGPGQDPQFLISFYEKMQSDKGSIPDRFSAQQFSDYHSELNMSSLELGDSALYFCASSLAGKGEQYFGPGTRLTVT.

This rearrangement joins TRBV4-1 to TRBJ2-5; perhaps TRBD1 as D (5 bases). Germline lookup yields CDR1 MGHRA and CDR2 YSYEKL. The CDR3 has 14 amino acids. Trimming took off 1 base at V and 7 bases at J, with 13 bases between the two ends. CDR3 region: CASSQGAGLGTQYF. CDR3 DNA: TGCGCCAGCAGCCAAGGGGCAGGGTTGGGGACCCAGTACTTC.

Turning to this clone: A junction end diverges from the germline sequence, so it may reflect a read error. The V call is TRBV7-7, the J call TRBJ2-5, with D perhaps TRBD1 (6 bases). Germline V gene sequence: CDR1 SSHAT, CDR2 FNYEAQ (reference sequence). The CDR3 covers 13 residues. CDR3 amino acids: CASSTRTEETQYF. The CDR3 DNA follows: TGTGCTAGCAGCACTCGGACAGAAGAGACCCAGTACTTC. Full variable domain (outside the CDR3, taken from reference TRBV7-7 and TRBJ2-5): GAGVSQSPRYKVTKRGQDVTLRCDPISSHATLYWYQQALGQGPEFLTYFNYEAQPDKSGLPSDRFSAERPEGSISTLTIQRTEQRDSAMYRCASSTRTEETQYFGPGTRLLVL.

This rearrangement joins TRBV5-6 to TRBJ2-7; TRBD2 aligns across 8 bases. Germline lookup yields CDR1 SGHDT and CDR2 YYEEEE. V shed 0 bases, J shed 3 bases, and the junction held 8 bases outside the gene matches. CDR3 length: 16 residues. The CDR3 DNA sequence: TGTGCCAGCAGCTTGGGAGTTAGCGGGGCCCTCTACGAGCAGTACTTC. Its translation is CASSLGVSGALYEQYF.

J is TRBJ2-5 and V is TRBV25-1, with D perhaps TRBD1 or TRBD2 (6 bases each). The J call is doubtful: the DNA matches TRBJ2-7 better. The CDR3 has 15 amino acids. The germline V gene encodes CDR1 MGHDK and CDR2 SYGVNS. The CDR3 sequence: CASSEGGRRSYEQYF. The CDR3 DNA reads as TGTGCCAGCAGTGAGGGGGGCAGGCGCTCCTACGAGCAGTACTTC.

The chain uses TRBV19 and TRBJ1-2, with D unclear. From germline, CDR1 is LNHDA and CDR2 SQIVND (reference sequence). Trimming shortened V by 3 bases and J by 2 bases, and 4 bases separated the two germline ends. The CDR3 consists of 12 residues. This CDR3 is CASSIQNYGYTF. The CDR3 region has the DNA TGTGCCAGTAGTATCCAGAACTATGGCTACACCTTC.

The chain employs TRBV4-1 and TRBJ2-7; 7 nucleotides line up with TRBD1. CDR1 and CDR2 (germline): MGHRA, YSYEKL. There are 14 residues in the CDR3. V shed 1 base and J 2 bases; nucleotides not matched to a gene: 2. The CDR3 region has the DNA TGCGCCAGCAGCCAAGGGACAGGAACCTACGAGCAGTACTTC. It specifies CASSQGTGTYEQYF.

The CDR3 DNA follows: TGTGCCAGCAGTAACTACAATGAGCAGTTCTTC. Translation gives CASSNYNEQFF. The chain carries TRBV6-5 and TRBJ2-1; D ambiguous. Germline V gives CDR1 MNHEY, CDR2 SVGAGI. V lost 5 bases and J 3 bases, leaving 2 bases between the germline ends. The CDR3 has 11 residues.

The J gene is TRBJ1-1, the V gene TRBV7-2; D is ambiguous. Per the germline V gene, CDR1 is SGHTA and CDR2 is FQGNSA. The CDR3 contains 16 residues. V was clipped by 2 bases and J by 5 bases, with 18 bases between them. The CDR3 sequence: CASSLIGVQGSTEAFF. The CDR3 nucleotides are TGTGCCAGCAGCTTAATTGGTGTCCAAGGTAGTACTGAAGCTTTCTTT.

The chain recombines TRBV6-5 with TRBJ2-2; D perhaps matches TRBD1 (7 bases). Per the germline V gene, CDR1 is MNHEY and CDR2 is SVGAGI. CDR3 length: 14 residues. Trimming took 6 bases from V and 4 from J, leaving 12 bases between them. CDR3 amino acids: CASREGAGTGELFF. For the CDR3, the DNA is TGTGCCAGCAGGGAGGGGGCCGGCACCGGGGAGCTGTTTTTT.

The gene calls are TRBV10-3 and TRBJ2-5; tentatively, D is TRBD1 (5 bases). From germline, CDR1 is ENHRY and CDR2 SYGVKD. V was shortened by 4 bases and J by 1 base, with 19 bases between the two germline ends. This CDR3 comprises 17 residues. The CDR3, as DNA: TGTGCCATCAGTGGTCAGGGAAGACTCCCCTCCCAAGAGACCCAGTACTTC. Translation: CAISGQGRLPSQETQYF.